This TCR beta chain was captured in a study of blood T cell repertoires in COVID-19. Turning to the study itself: The United States, Italy and Spain were the sources of the acute and convalescent COVID-19 samples.

J gave up 5 bases and V 6 bases, and 2 bases lay outside the gene matches. CDR3 size: 12 residues. CDR1 and CDR2 (germline): MNHEY, SVGAGI. Only in-frame clones appear in the TCRdb table, and some are missing; sequencing was by immunoSEQ multiplex PCR. In the table there are some 500,000 clones, roughly 90% of which are singletons. The clonotype originates from a woman between 40 and 50 years old who had recovered from COVID-19. This chain links TRBV6-5 with TRBJ2-5; 8 nucleotides match TRBD2. The material sequenced was PBMCs or T cells enriched from blood (not recorded which). CDR3 sequence: CASRSGSETQYF. The CDR3 nucleotides read TGTGCCAGCAGAAGCGGGAGCGAGACCCAGTACTTC.